The next 18 T cell receptor beta chains were all read from a single sample in a study of T cell repertoires in cytomegalovirus infection. Via MiXCR, TCRdb re-called the reads, giving one row per CDR3 protein. The data show about 280,000 distinct CDR3 sequences, with roughly 21% seen just once and roughly a fifth held by the top ten. For these receptors, no antigen is known. This sample comprised cultured PBMCs, obtained from culture after CMV antigen stimulation. The receptors shown here come from a human donor in good health (CMV status not recorded). Some clones in this sample may be carry-over from other donors' samples.

Only a few counts were recorded for this clonotype. The rearrangement joins TRBV27 to TRBJ1-6; D is possibly TRBD1 (6 bases). This CDR3 spans 18 amino acids. Germline V gene lookup returns CDR1 MNHEY and CDR2 SMNVEV (reference sequence). Trimming took 0 bases from V and 10 from J, leaving 22 bases between them. Written as DNA, the CDR3 is TGTGCCAGCAGTTTATCGATGAGGGGGGGTACTCTTGGCTCACCCCTCCACTTT. Its protein is CASSLSMRGGTLGSPLHF.

This chain joins TRBV30 and TRBJ2-3; 9 nucleotides line up with TRBD2. Trimming at V came to 7 bases and at J to 0 bases, leaving 8 bases not matched to a gene. This CDR3 has 15 amino acids. CDR1 is GTSNPN, CDR2 SVGIG, per germline (reference sequence). This CDR3 reads CASDTSGQSTDTQYF. The DNA for the CDR3 is TGTGCCTCGGATACTAGCGGGCAAAGCACAGATACGCAGTATTTT.

Only a few counts were recorded for this clonotype. This chain links TRBV4-2 with TRBJ2-1, with D maybe TRBD1 (6 bases). V was trimmed by 0 bases and J by 0 bases, leaving 15 bases between them. The CDR3 loop spans 18 amino acids. The germline V gene has CDR1 LGHNA and CDR2 YNFKEQ. The CDR3 loop is CASSQDGGGQGSYNEQFF. For the CDR3, the DNA is TGTGCCAGCAGCCAAGATGGGGGCGGGCAGGGCTCCTACAATGAGCAGTTCTTC.

V is TRBV2 and J is TRBJ2-1; 10 bases agree with TRBD2. J gave up 8 bases and V 7 bases, and 5 bases lay outside the gene matches. Germline loops: CDR1 SNHLY, CDR2 FYNNEI. The CDR3 covers 13 residues. The CDR3 region is CASIPGLADEQFF. CDR3 nucleotide sequence: TGTGCCAGCATTCCCGGACTAGCGGATGAGCAGTTCTTC.

This sequence joins TRBV19 and TRBJ1-1, with 10 bases aligning to TRBD1. CDR3 length equals 13 residues. With 9 bases clipped from V and 5 bases from J, the junction kept 6 bases outside the gene matches. CDR1 and CDR2 (germline): LNHDA, SQIVND (reference sequence). CDR3 protein: CASWDRGGTEAFF. The CDR3 DNA follows: TGTGCCAGCTGGGACAGGGGTGGAACTGAAGCTTTCTTT.

This clonotype was counted ten times or more. The V gene is TRBV7-2, the J gene TRBJ1-4; D remains ambiguous. Germline CDR1 and CDR2: SGHTA and FQGNSA. The CDR3 totals 14 residues. Between the trimmed V and J ends, which lost 3 bases and 8 bases, there was a span of 13 bases. The CDR3 sequence is CASSLGRLKEKLFF. DNA for the CDR3: TGTGCCAGCAGCTTGGGCAGGTTGAAGGAAAAACTGTTTTTT.

In its sample, this clonotype was seen a few times. V is TRBV7-2 and J is TRBJ2-7, with 7 bases that match TRBD2. Germline V gene lookup returns CDR1 SGHTA and CDR2 FQGNSA. The CDR3 sequence is 15 residues long. V shed 0 bases, J shed 2 bases, and the junction held 4 bases outside the gene matches. The CDR3 loop reads CASSLAASGAYEQYF. DNA of the CDR3: TGTGCCAGCAGCTTAGCGGCTAGCGGAGCCTACGAGCAGTACTTC.

This clonotype was seen only a few times. The chain joins TRBV10-1 to TRBJ2-1; TRBD2 matches 10 bases. Germline assignment: CDR1 WNHNN and CDR2 SYGVQD (reference sequence). The CDR3 totals 14 residues. The junction had 6 bases not matched to a gene; V was cut back by 6 bases and J by 7 bases. CDR3 region: CASSVSGRYNEQFF. The CDR3 DNA is TGCGCCAGCAGCGTTAGCGGGAGGTATAATGAGCAGTTCTTC.

This clonotype occurred many times. The CDR3 DNA is TGTGCCAGCAGCGCATCTACAGGTGGACAGTACGTC. It translates to CASSASTGGQYV. The chain carries TRBV7-8 and TRBJ2-7; weak D call: TRBD1 (5 bases). V was shortened by 5 bases and J by 10 bases, with 15 bases between the two germline ends. The CDR3 length is 12 residues. Per the germline V gene, CDR1 is SGHVS and CDR2 is FQNEAQ.

The rearrangement joins TRBV28 to TRBJ1-1; the match to TRBD1 covers 9 bases. Per germline, CDR1 MDHEN and CDR2 SYDVKM. The CDR3 runs to 13 residues. V lost 6 bases and J lost 8; bases outside the gene matches: 7. This CDR3 is CASRLTDRGEAFF. CDR3 bases: TGTGCCAGCAGACTAACGGACAGGGGAGAAGCTTTCTTT.

The chain recombines TRBV10-3 with TRBJ2-2, with 8 bases matching TRBD2. V dropped 6 bases and J dropped 4; count of bases not matched to a gene: 10. The length of the CDR3 is 16 residues. Germline V lookup: CDR1 ENHRY, CDR2 SYGVKD. CDR3: CAIRKPTSGPTGELFF. The DNA of the CDR3 is TGTGCCATCAGGAAACCCACTAGCGGACCCACCGGGGAGCTGTTTTTT.

This clonotype was seen more than once but under ten times. The rearrangement links TRBV28 to TRBJ2-7, with TRBD1 identical over 8 bases. CDR1 and CDR2 (germline): MDHEN, SYDVKM. This CDR3 region has 12 residues. With 5 bases clipped from V and 4 bases from J, the junction kept 1 base outside the gene matches. As DNA, the CDR3 is TGTGCCAGCAGTCGACAGGGGTACGAGCAGTACTTC. As protein: CASSRQGYEQYF.

This clonotype has just a few counts. The chain recombines TRBV5-1 with TRBJ2-5; 9 bases agree with TRBD2. Germline V gene lookup returns CDR1 SGHRS and CDR2 YFSETQ. The CDR3 loop spans 16 amino acids. V gave up 4 bases and J gave up 1 base; unmatched junction bases: 8. CDR3 region: CASSRSAGGLQETQYF. The CDR3 DNA sequence: TGCGCCAGCAGCAGATCAGCGGGGGGCCTCCAAGAGACCCAGTACTTC.

This clonotype was detected ten times or more. This chain links TRBV7-2 with TRBJ2-2; 7 bases fit TRBD1. CDR1 is SGHTA, CDR2 FQGNSA, per germline. The V and J ends lost 1 base and 4 bases, in that order; junction bases with no gene match: 9. CDR3 size: 17 residues. The CDR3 DNA reads as TGTGCCAGCAGCTTAGGGGCTGGACAGGCCTTCACCGGGGAGCTGTTTTTT. Translation: CASSLGAGQAFTGELFF.

The gene calls are TRBV6-6 and TRBJ2-1; D perhaps matches TRBD1 (6 bases). The CDR3 covers 15 residues. Trimming left V 7 bases short and J 2 bases short, with 15 bases between. Germline V CDR1 and CDR2: MNHNY, SVGAGI (reference sequence). CDR3 sequence (DNA): TGTGCCAGCAAGCCGGGACACCTTACCTACAATGAGCAGTTCTTC. Residues: CASKPGHLTYNEQFF.

This clonotype was found many times. The CDR3 nucleotides are TGTGCCAGCAGCTCCGGACTGACGACAGAGACCCAGTACTTC. The encoded protein is CASSSGLTTETQYF. The chain is built from TRBV7-9 and TRBJ2-5; D may be TRBD2 (5 bases). In germline, CDR1 is SEHNR, CDR2 FQNEAQ (reference sequence). This CDR3 is 14 amino acids long. V dropped 4 bases and J dropped 4 bases, with 13 bases sitting between them.

The table lists this clonotype with a count of one. The chain couples TRBV18 to TRBJ1-1; D might be TRBD1 (5 bases). CDR1 and CDR2 from the germline V gene are KGHSH and LQKENI. The CDR3 contains 16 residues. V was pared by 3 bases and J by 1 base, with 15 bases between. The CDR3 region has the DNA TGTGCCAGCTCACCGAGGGCAGGGAATGGGAACACTGAAGCTTTCTTT. Its protein product is CASSPRAGNGNTEAFF.

This clonotype came up a few times. The V gene is TRBV6-1, the J gene TRBJ2-7; 16 nucleotides line up with TRBD2. Per germline, CDR1 MNHNS and CDR2 SASEGT. Trimming took 2 bases from V and 1 from J; bases not matched to a gene: 2. This CDR3 is 17 amino acids long. CDR3: CASSEPGLAGGSYEQYF. CDR3 nucleotides: TGTGCCAGCAGTGAACCGGGACTAGCGGGAGGGTCCTACGAGCAGTACTTC.